Given below is one TCR beta chain in context. This clonotype came up many times. Its antigen is unknown. No quality values exist for individual bases; no much larger clone is one base distant. The data are from a study of spatial heterogeneity in lung cancer (dated by TCRdb to between 2018 and 2021). About the full investigation: Donors were approximately 72 patients with early-stage, untreated non-small cell lung cancer from the lung TRACERx cohort. Follow-up PBMC samples were sequenced whenever available, and the median time to follow-up was around two years after resection. Beta-chain transcripts were consistently detected in greater numbers than alpha-chain transcripts, which likely reflects a higher abundance of beta-chain transcripts. In the raw uncorrected reads, each unique combination of TCR and UMI appeared more than ten times on average. In non-small cell lung cancer, the study made a quantitative comparison of TCR alpha and beta repertoires among multiple tumor regions, matched nontumor lung and blood. TCR repertoire features were related to nonsynonymous mutation counts determined by whole-exome sequencing of tumor tissue. Both alpha and beta chains were TCR-sequenced in 200 or so tumor regions, roughly 70 matched nontumor lung samples and roughly 50 PBMC samples obtained at surgery.

Beyond this particular receptor, the publication reports: Additional single-cell paired TCR alpha and beta sequencing was considered necessary to confirm, at a functional level, the hypothesis that regional TCRs recognize regional mutations. Ubiquitous expanded tumor TCRs were found in blood more often at tumor resection than at routine follow-up. Comparisons of baseline and follow-up blood repertoires included only around 15 patients.

Library prep was done by 5' RACE. Sequencing relied on a NextSeq 500. The TCR library protocol attached a unique molecular identifier to each TCR cDNA molecule to allow correction of PCR and sequencing errors. In the authors' own workflow: TCR identification, UMI-based error correction and CDR3 extraction were performed with Decombinator tools. Expanded TCRs were defined as those above a frequency of 2 per 1,000, corresponding to the top 1% of the tumor frequency distribution. Renyi diversity was calculated using the R vegan package after each repertoire was subsampled 100 times to 5,000 TCRs. CDR3 similarity networks were built from amino acid triplet string-kernel similarity, connecting CDR3s with pairwise similarity above 0.82. TCRdb passed the public sequencing reads through fastp at Q25 and MiXCR, retaining productive beta sequences. CDR3 protein sequences are deduplicated, and each keeps its most common genes and DNA. These V and J calls are TCRdb output, not the study's own analysis. Here the sample has around 110,000 distinct CDR3 sequences; roughly an eighth occur a single time. The ten biggest clones cover roughly 17% of the sample.

In light of the paper, this sample's time point label describes: blood at routine non-recurrence follow-up after resection. Without any cell sorting, TCR sequencing was performed on whole RNA extracted either from tumor and nontumor lung tissue or from cryopreserved PBMC samples. A patient was chosen for TCR sequencing only when enough RNA was available from at least two tumor regions. This clonotype originated in a male donor with early-stage non-small cell lung cancer. This specimen consisted of PBMCs, obtained at follow-up.

The CDR3 corresponds to CASSLGQTLNTGELFF. The DNA reads as follows: TGTGCCAGCAGCTTAGGCCAGACTCTGAACACCGGGGAGCTGTTTTTT. Rearrangement joined TRBV7-2 to TRBJ2-2; the D gene cannot be named for sure. The V and J ends are trimmed by 1 base and 1 base, leaving 10 bases between them. CDR1 is given as SGHTA and CDR2 as FQGNSA, both from the germline V gene. The CDR3 measures 16 amino acids from cysteine to phenylalanine. Only CDR3 DNA remains: 48 bases, in frame from the first base.